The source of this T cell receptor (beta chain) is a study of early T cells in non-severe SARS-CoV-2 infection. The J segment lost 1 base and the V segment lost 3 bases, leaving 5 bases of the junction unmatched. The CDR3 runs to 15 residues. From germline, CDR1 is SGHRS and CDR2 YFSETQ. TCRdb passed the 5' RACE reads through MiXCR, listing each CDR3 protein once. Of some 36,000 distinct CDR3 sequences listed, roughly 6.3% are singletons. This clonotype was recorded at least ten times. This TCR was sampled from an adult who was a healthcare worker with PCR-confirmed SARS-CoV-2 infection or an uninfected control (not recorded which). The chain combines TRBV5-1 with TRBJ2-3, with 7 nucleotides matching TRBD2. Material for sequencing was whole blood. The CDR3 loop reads CASSSSGKGTDTQYF. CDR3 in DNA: TGCGCCAGCAGCTCGAGCGGGAAAGGCACAGATACGCAGTATTTT.